These 30 T cell receptor beta chains came from one sample sequenced in a study of T-cell reconstitution after alpha-beta-depleted transplantation in children. Preparation of the TCRbeta library used unique molecular identifiers. TCRdb processed the PCR reads anew with MiXCR; each CDR3 protein has one entry. The sample contains approximately 250,000 distinct CDR3 sequences, about 23% of which appear only once. The sequencing here drew on PBMCs, taken before TCRalphabeta/CD19-depleted stem cell transplant. Receptors originate from a girl aged 2 to 10 with Fanconi anemia, due to receive a stem cell transplant.

In this sample, this clonotype turned up a few times. The J gene is TRBJ2-7, the V gene TRBV6-5; D is perhaps TRBD1 or TRBD2 (6 bases each). This CDR3 contains 16 residues. Between the trimmed V and J ends, which lost 2 bases and 2 bases, there was a span of 16 bases. Germline values: CDR1 MNHEY, CDR2 SVGAGI. The CDR3 region has the DNA TGTGCCAGCAGTTACCGAGGGGGGAATGTGGCCTACGAGCAGTACTTC. This gives the protein CASSYRGGNVAYEQYF.

The sample holds a few counts of this clonotype. The rearrangement links TRBV15 to TRBJ2-3, with 14 positions matching TRBD2. Trimming took 5 bases from V and 5 from J; bases not matched to a gene: 12. Germline lookup yields CDR1 LNHNV and CDR2 YYDKDF (reference sequence). This CDR3 has 18 residues. The DNA for the CDR3 is TGTGCCACCAGCGGACCGGGACTAGCGGGGGCTCAGAGAGATACGCAGTATTTT. Translation gives CATSGPGLAGAQRDTQYF.

The rearrangement joins TRBV6-5 to TRBJ2-7; 12 bases are shared with TRBD2. Unmatched junction bases numbered 6, after V lost 2 bases and J lost 4 bases. The CDR3 is 16 amino acids. Germline V CDR1 and CDR2: MNHEY, SVGAGI. CDR3 sequence reads: CASSYAPSGGAYEQYF. CDR3 bases: TGTGCCAGCAGTTACGCCCCTAGCGGGGGGGCATACGAGCAGTACTTC.

The table lists this clonotype with many counts. The rearrangement links TRBV5-1 to TRBJ2-1, with 9 bases matching TRBD2. Germline CDR1 SGHRS, CDR2 YFSETQ. The ends lost 2 bases at V and 4 bases at J; junction bases unmatched: 4. CDR3 size: 15 residues. CDR3 bases: TGCGCCAGCAGCTTTAGCGGGAGAGGGTACAATGAGCAGTTCTTC. It yields the protein CASSFSGRGYNEQFF.

Turning to this clonotype: One end of the junction is discordant with germline, which a read error may explain. The V call is TRBV10-3, the J call TRBJ1-3, with D perhaps matching TRBD1 (5 bases). CDR1 ENHRY and CDR2 SYGVKD come from the germline V gene. The CDR3 loop spans 14 amino acids. The CDR3 sequence is CSISDQGSGNTIYF. The CDR3 DNA follows: TGTTCCATCAGTGATCAGGGCTCTGGAAACACCATATATTTT.

This clonotype was seen at least ten times. The J gene is TRBJ2-1, the V gene TRBV21-1; the tabulated D call, TRBD1, remains unverified against the DNA. TRBV21-1 constitutes a pseudogene. This CDR3 has 11 residues. Written as DNA, the CDR3 is TGTGCCAGCAGCCGGGGGCTTTCTAGGTTCTTC. Its protein product is CASSRGLSRFF.

The J gene is TRBJ1-4, the V gene TRBV29-1; 8 bases map to TRBD1. Germline assignment: CDR1 SQVTM and CDR2 ANQGSEA. Trimming removed 6 bases from V and 3 bases from J; junction bases left unmatched: 9. This CDR3 is built from 15 residues. This chain's CDR3 is CSVGQGDMPNEKLFF. The DNA of the CDR3 is TGCAGCGTCGGACAGGGTGACATGCCTAATGAAAAACTGTTTTTT.

There are many counts of this clonotype. The chain links TRBV7-2 to TRBJ2-1; D may be TRBD2 (6 bases). CDR3 length equals 19 residues. The germline V gene encodes CDR1 SGHTA and CDR2 FQGNSA. Trimming took 4 bases from V and 5 from J, leaving 27 bases between them. The DNA of the CDR3 is TGTGCCAGCAGCTACGACTTTGGGACTCGCGGGCTCCCTAACAATGAGCAGTTCTTC. It encodes CASSYDFGTRGLPNNEQFF.

The CDR3 reads CASSPPGLYNEQFF. The CDR3 bases are TGCGCCAGCAGCCCCCCAGGCCTATACAATGAGCAGTTCTTC. The chain joins TRBV4-1 to TRBJ2-1; no clear D. There are 14 residues in the CDR3. Trimming left V 4 bases short and J 4 bases short, with 11 bases between. Germline CDR1 reads MGHRA; CDR2 reads YSYEKL.

This clonotype was found many times. The chain recombines TRBV20-1 with TRBJ2-1, with D unresolved. CDR3 length: 15 residues. V lost 0 bases, J lost 2 bases, and 11 bases lay in between. Looked up from germline, CDR1 is DFQATT and CDR2 is SNEGSKA (reference sequence). CDR3 coding DNA: TGCAGTGCTAGAGATGTACGGAGTCCCTACAATGAGCAGTTCTTC. Translating gives CSARDVRSPYNEQFF.

The chain is built from TRBV20-1 and TRBJ2-5; TRBD2 matches at 8 bases. V trimming: 5 bases; J trimming: 4 bases; junction bases outside the gene matches: 3. This CDR3 region has 12 residues. CDR1 DFQATT and CDR2 SNEGSKA come from the germline V gene (reference sequence). CDR3 loop: CSAGGLAETQYF. For the CDR3, the DNA is TGCAGTGCTGGAGGACTAGCAGAGACCCAGTACTTC.

This clonotype was seen many times. The chain couples TRBV12-3 or TRBV12-4 to TRBJ2-1, with 7 nucleotides matching TRBD1. CDR3 length: 15 amino acids. V was pared by 7 bases and J by 6 bases, with 12 bases of the junction left unmatched. The chain's CDR3 is CASTPLTGIGNEQFF. The CDR3 region has the DNA TGTGCCAGCACCCCCTTGACAGGGATTGGCAATGAGCAGTTCTTC.

J is TRBJ2-7 and V is TRBV28; 11 nucleotides line up with TRBD1. Germline V gene data show CDR1 as MDHEN and CDR2 as SYDVKM. Trimming took 6 bases from V and 7 from J; bases not matched to a gene: 11. The CDR3 sequence is 15 residues long. The CDR3: CASSLIRDRGVEQYF. The CDR3 nucleotides are TGTGCCAGCAGCCTCATCCGGGACAGGGGGGTAGAGCAGTACTTC.

Many counts were recorded for this clonotype. Here the CDR3 reads CASSLGLATTDTQYF. For the CDR3, the DNA is TGTGCCAGCAGTTTAGGTCTAGCGACTACAGATACGCAGTATTTT. J is TRBJ2-3 and V is TRBV12-3 or TRBV12-4; D might be TRBD2 (6 bases). CDR3 length equals 15 residues. V gave up 1 base and J gave up 3 bases, with 11 bases separating them.

V usage is TRBV6-6 and J usage is TRBJ1-1, with no clear D. The V and J ends lost 6 bases and 6 bases respectively, with 5 bases between them. Germline V lookup: CDR1 MNHNY, CDR2 SVGAGI (reference sequence). The CDR3 sequence is 10 residues long. The CDR3 sequence is CASRSSEAFF. CDR3 sequence (DNA): TGTGCCAGCAGGTCGTCTGAAGCTTTCTTT.

Ten or more counts support this clonotype. This sequence joins TRBV7-2 and TRBJ2-7; 9 bases fit TRBD2. The CDR3 consists of 14 residues. Trimming at V came to 5 bases and at J to 6 bases, leaving 8 bases not matched to a gene. The germline CDR1 and CDR2 sequences are SGHTA and FQGNSA. CDR3: CASSPGTSFSEQYF. CDR3 nucleotide sequence: TGTGCCAGCAGCCCCGGGACTAGCTTTAGCGAGCAGTACTTC.

The genes are TRBV12-3 or TRBV12-4 and TRBJ2-1, with TRBD1 identical over 9 bases. The CDR3 extends over 15 amino acids. V gave up 2 bases and J gave up 4 bases; unmatched junction bases: 3. The CDR3 protein is CASSLNRGPYNEQFF. The CDR3, as DNA: TGTGCCAGCAGTTTAAACAGGGGGCCTTACAATGAGCAGTTCTTC.

This clonotype occurred many times. The chain couples TRBV9 to TRBJ2-1; TRBD2 matches at 8 bases. Germline assignment: CDR1 SGDLS and CDR2 YYNGEE. The V and J ends lost 4 bases and 5 bases, in that order; junction bases with no gene match: 5. The CDR3 has 14 amino acids. The CDR3 nucleotides are TGTGCCAGCAGCTACGGGGGGGCCCACAATGAGCAGTTCTTC. This sequence encodes CASSYGGAHNEQFF.

This clonotype was seen repeatedly, ten times or more. V and J are TRBV6-5 and TRBJ1-5, with D possibly matching TRBD1 (5 bases). The V gene's germline CDR1 is MNHEY and CDR2 SVGAGI. This CDR3 region has 13 residues. Trimming took 7 bases from V and 5 from J, leaving 12 bases between them. CDR3 DNA sequence: TGTGCCAGCAACCTCGACAGATATCAGCCCCAGCATTTT. The encoded protein is CASNLDRYQPQHF.

In this sample, this clonotype turned up once. The germline gene is not matched at one end of the junction; a read error may be the cause. The V call is TRBV6-6, the J call TRBJ2-5; TRBD2 matches 15 bases. The germline CDR1 and CDR2 sequences are MNHNY and SVGAGI (reference sequence). This CDR3 spans 18 amino acids. CDR3 DNA sequence: TGTGCCAGCAGTTACTCTGGGACAACGGGGACTAGCGGGAGGCCCCTATATTTC. Amino acid sequence: CASSYSGTTGTSGRPLYF.

The rearrangement uses TRBV12-3 or TRBV12-4 and TRBJ2-7, with D perhaps TRBD1 (5 bases). V lost 5 bases and J lost 3, with 11 bases in between. The CDR3 has 13 residues. CDR3 loop: CASSPKGLYEQYF. CDR3 nucleotides: TGTGCCAGCAGTCCGAAGGGGCTCTACGAGCAGTACTTC.

This clonotype has only a few counts. The DNA for the CDR3 is TGCGCCAGCAGTGGAACCCAGGGGGCTGGTAACACCGGGGAGCTGTTTTTT. Translation: CASSGTQGAGNTGELFF. The gene calls are TRBV10-1 and TRBJ2-2, with 8 bases identical to TRBD1. Per the germline V gene, CDR1 is WNHNN and CDR2 is SYGVQD (reference sequence). Trimming removed 4 bases from V and 2 bases from J; junction bases left unmatched: 9. The CDR3 sequence is 17 residues long.

The table lists this clonotype with a count of one. V gene TRBV20-1 combines with J gene TRBJ2-3; 10 bases are shared with TRBD2. Germline CDR1 reads DFQATT; CDR2 reads SNEGSKA (reference sequence). J was trimmed by 8 bases and V by 5 bases; bases with no gene match: 10. The CDR3 runs 14 residues. The CDR3 DNA reads TGCAGTGCTCTAGCGGGAGCGGGGGGGACTACGCAGTATTTT. It codes for CSALAGAGGTTQYF.

Ten or more counts support this clonotype. The chain carries TRBV20-1 and TRBJ1-1; weak D call: TRBD1 (6 bases). Germline CDR1 is DFQATT and CDR2 is SNEGSKA (reference sequence). V lost 6 bases, J lost 8 bases, and 16 bases lay in between. The CDR3 covers 12 residues. The chain's CDR3 is CSARPRGGEAFF. The CDR3 DNA reads TGCAGTGCAAGGCCTAGGGGGGGAGAAGCTTTCTTT.

This clonotype has a handful of counts. The chain is built from TRBV29-1 and TRBJ1-1, with TRBD1 as a possible D gene (5 bases). The germline CDR1 and CDR2 sequences are SQVTM and ANQGSEA. This CDR3 has 14 residues. V lost 3 bases to trimming and J lost 1 base, with 12 bases between them. The CDR3 DNA follows: TGCAGCGTTGATCGGGGCACAGGGAACACTGAAGCTTTCTTT. Its translation: CSVDRGTGNTEAFF. Variable domain in full (rest from reference TRBV29-1 and TRBJ1-1): SAVISQKPSRDICQRGTSLTIQCQVDSQVTMMFWYRQQPGQSLTLIATANQGSEATYESGFVIDKFPISRPNLTFSTLTVSNMSPEDSSIYLCSVDRGTGNTEAFFGQGTRLTVV.

This clonotype was seen at least ten times. The rearrangement links TRBV29-1 to TRBJ1-3; 9 nucleotides match TRBD1. The junction had 6 bases not matched to a gene; V was cut back by 6 bases and J by 6 bases. This CDR3 comprises 13 residues. From germline, CDR1 is SQVTM and CDR2 ANQGSEA. CDR3 bases: TGCAGCGTGGCAGGGACAGGGCCAAACACCATATATTTT. It is translated as CSVAGTGPNTIYF.

The V gene is TRBV6-5, the J gene TRBJ2-5; 9 positions agree with TRBD2. The ends lost 4 bases at V and 5 bases at J; junction bases unmatched: 11. Germline V lookup: CDR1 MNHEY, CDR2 SVGAGI. The CDR3 loop spans 16 amino acids. As DNA, the CDR3 is TGTGCCAGCAGTTGGCTCCGCGGGAGGGCCGTGGAGACCCAGTACTTC. Residues: CASSWLRGRAVETQYF.

The rearrangement links TRBV20-1 to TRBJ2-1; TRBD1 matches at 8 bases. Germline V lookup: CDR1 DFQATT, CDR2 SNEGSKA (reference sequence). CDR3 size: 15 residues. V lost 5 bases to trimming and J lost 4 bases; unmatched junction nucleotides: 10. In nucleotides, the CDR3 is TGCAGTGCTGGACAGGGATCGAACTTGTACAATGAGCAGTTCTTC. Its translation is CSAGQGSNLYNEQFF.

In its sample, this clonotype was seen many times. The chain combines TRBV20-1 with TRBJ2-7; possibly TRBD1 for D (5 bases). The germline V gene has CDR1 DFQATT and CDR2 SNEGSKA (reference sequence). V lost 0 bases, J lost 3 bases, and 27 bases lay in between. This CDR3 has 19 amino acids. The CDR3 sequence is CSAREILASRAPGVYEQYF. The CDR3 region has the DNA TGCAGTGCTAGAGAAATTCTCGCCTCCAGGGCCCCGGGCGTCTACGAGCAGTACTTC.

The chain has TRBV20-1 and TRBJ2-3, with D unclear. The CDR3 length is 13 residues. Trimming pared 1 base from V and 2 bases from J, leaving 7 bases between. The germline CDR1 and CDR2 sequences are DFQATT and SNEGSKA (reference sequence). CDR3: CSARGPDTDTQYF. CDR3 nucleotides: TGCAGTGCTAGAGGGCCGGACACAGATACGCAGTATTTT.